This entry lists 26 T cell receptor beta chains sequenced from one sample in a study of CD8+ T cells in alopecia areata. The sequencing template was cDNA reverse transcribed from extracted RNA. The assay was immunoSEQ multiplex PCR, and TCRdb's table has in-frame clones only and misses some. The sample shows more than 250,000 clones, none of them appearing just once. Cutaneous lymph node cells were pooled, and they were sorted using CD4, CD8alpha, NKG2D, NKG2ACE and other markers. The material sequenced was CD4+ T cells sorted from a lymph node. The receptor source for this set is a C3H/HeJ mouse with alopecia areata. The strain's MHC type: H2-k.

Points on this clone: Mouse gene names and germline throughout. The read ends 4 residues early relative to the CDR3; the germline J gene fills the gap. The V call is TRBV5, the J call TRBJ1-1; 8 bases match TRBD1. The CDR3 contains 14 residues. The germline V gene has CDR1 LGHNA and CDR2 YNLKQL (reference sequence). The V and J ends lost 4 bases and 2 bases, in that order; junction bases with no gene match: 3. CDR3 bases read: TGTGCCAGCAGCCTACAGGGGGGCAACACA. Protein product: CASSLQGGNT. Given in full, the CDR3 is CASSLQGGNTEVFF.

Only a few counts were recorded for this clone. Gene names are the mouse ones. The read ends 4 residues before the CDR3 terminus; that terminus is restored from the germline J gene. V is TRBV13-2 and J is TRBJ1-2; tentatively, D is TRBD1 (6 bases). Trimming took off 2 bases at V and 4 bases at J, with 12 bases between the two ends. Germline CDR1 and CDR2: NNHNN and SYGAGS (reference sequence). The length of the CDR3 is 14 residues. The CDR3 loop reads CASGEGGGFSDYTF. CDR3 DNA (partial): TGTGCCAGCGGTGAAGGAGGGGGATTCTCC.

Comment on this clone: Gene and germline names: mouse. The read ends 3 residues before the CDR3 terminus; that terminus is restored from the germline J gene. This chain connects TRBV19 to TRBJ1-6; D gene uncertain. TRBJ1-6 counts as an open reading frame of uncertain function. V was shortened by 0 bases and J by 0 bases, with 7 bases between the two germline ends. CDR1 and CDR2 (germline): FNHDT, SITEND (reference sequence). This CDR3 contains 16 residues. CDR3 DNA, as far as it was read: TGTGCCAGCAGTATAGCTCACAATTCCTATAATTCGCCC. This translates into CASSIAHNSYNSP. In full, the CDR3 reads CASSIAHNSYNSPLYF.

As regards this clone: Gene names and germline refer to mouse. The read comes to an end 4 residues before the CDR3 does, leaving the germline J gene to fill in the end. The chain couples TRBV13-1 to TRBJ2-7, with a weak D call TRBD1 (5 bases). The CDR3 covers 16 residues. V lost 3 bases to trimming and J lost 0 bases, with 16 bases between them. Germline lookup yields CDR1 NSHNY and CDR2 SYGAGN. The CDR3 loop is CASSGSRRQSSYEQYF. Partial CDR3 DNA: TGTGCCAGCAGTGGAAGCCGAAGACAGAGCTCCTAT.

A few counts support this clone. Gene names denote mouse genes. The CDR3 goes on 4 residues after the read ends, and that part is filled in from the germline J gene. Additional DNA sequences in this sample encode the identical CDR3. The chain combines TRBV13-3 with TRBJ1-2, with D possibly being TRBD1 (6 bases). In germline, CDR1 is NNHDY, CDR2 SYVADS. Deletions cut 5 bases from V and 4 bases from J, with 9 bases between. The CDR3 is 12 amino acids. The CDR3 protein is CASRQGGSDYTF. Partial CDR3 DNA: TGTGCCAGCAGACAGGGAGGCTCC.

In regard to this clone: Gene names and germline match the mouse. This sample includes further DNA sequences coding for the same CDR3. CDR3 region: CASSLGQYEQYF. The CDR3 bases that were read are TGTGCCAGCAGCTTGGGACAGTAT. The V and J genes are TRBV4 and TRBJ2-7, with 7 bases fitting TRBD1. Read data end 4 residues before the CDR3 end; the end is taken from the germline J gene. The CDR3 contains 12 residues. Germline lookup yields CDR1 LGHDT and CDR2 YNNKQL (reference sequence).

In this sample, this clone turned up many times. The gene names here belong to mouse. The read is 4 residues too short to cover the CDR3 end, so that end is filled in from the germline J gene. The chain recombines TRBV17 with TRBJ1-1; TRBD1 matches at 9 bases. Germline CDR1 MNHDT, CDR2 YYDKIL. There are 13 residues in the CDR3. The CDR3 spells CASSRTGGEEVFF. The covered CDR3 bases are TGTGCTAGCAGTAGAACAGGGGGCGAA.

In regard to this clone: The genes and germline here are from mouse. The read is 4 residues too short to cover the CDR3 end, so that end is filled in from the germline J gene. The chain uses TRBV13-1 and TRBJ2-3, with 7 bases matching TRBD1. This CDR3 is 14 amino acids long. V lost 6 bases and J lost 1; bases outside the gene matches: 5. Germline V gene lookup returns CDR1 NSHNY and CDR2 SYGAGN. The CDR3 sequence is CASTRQGGAETLYF. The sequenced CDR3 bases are TGTGCCAGCACGAGACAGGGAGGTGCAGAA.

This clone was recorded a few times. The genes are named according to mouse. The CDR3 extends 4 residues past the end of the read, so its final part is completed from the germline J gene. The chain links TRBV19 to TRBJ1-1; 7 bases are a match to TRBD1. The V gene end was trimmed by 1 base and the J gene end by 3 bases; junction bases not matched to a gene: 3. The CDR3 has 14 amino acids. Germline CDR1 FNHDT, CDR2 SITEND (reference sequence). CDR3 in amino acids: CASSIRGTDTEVFF. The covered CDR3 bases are TGTGCCAGCAGTATAAGGGGGACAGACACA.

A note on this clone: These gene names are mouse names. The CDR3 sequence: CASSEEGREDTQYF. The DNA read from the CDR3 is TGTGCCAGCAGTGAAGAGGGGAGGGAAGAC. This rearrangement joins TRBV13-3 to TRBJ2-5; a weak D match, TRBD1 (5 bases). The sequence runs out 4 residues before the end of the CDR3; the remainder is reconstructed from the germline J gene. Germline V lookup: CDR1 NNHDY, CDR2 SYVADS. This CDR3 region has 14 residues.

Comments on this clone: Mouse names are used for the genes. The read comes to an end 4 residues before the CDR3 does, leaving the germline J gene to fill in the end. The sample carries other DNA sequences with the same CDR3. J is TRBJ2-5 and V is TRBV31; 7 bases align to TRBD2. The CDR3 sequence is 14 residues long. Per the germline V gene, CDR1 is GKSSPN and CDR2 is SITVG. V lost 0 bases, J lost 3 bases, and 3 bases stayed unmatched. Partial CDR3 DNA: TGTGCCTGGAGTCTAGCTGGGGGACAAGAC. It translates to CAWSLAGGQD. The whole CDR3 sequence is CAWSLAGGQDTQYF.

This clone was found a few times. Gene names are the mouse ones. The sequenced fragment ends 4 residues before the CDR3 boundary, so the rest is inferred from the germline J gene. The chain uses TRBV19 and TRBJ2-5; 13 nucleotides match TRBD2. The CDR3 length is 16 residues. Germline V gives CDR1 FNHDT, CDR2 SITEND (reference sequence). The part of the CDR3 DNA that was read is TGTGCCAGCAGTAAAGGACTGGGGGGGCGCGGGGAC. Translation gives CASSKGLGGRGD. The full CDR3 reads CASSKGLGGRGDTQYF.

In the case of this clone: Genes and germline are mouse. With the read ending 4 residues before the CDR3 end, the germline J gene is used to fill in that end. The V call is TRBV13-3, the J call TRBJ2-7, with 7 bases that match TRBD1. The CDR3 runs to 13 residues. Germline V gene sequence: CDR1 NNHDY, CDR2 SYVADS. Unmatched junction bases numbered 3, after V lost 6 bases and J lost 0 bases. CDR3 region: CASTDRSSYEQYF. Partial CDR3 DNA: TGTGCCAGCACGGACAGGAGCTCCTAT.

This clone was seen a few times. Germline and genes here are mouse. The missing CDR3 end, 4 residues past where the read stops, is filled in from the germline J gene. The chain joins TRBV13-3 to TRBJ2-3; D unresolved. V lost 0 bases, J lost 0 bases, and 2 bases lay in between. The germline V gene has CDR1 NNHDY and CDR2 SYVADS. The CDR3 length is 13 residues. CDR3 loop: CASSDVSAETLYF. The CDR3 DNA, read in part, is TGTGCCAGCAGTGATGTGAGTGCAGAA.

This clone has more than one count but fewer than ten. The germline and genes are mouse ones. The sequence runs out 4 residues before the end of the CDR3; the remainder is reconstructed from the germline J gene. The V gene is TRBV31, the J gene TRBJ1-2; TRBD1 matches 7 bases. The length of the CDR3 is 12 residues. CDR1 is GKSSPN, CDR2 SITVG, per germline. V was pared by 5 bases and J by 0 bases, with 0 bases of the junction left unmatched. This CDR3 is CAWQGANSDYTF. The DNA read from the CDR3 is TGTGCCTGGCAGGGGGCAAACTCC.

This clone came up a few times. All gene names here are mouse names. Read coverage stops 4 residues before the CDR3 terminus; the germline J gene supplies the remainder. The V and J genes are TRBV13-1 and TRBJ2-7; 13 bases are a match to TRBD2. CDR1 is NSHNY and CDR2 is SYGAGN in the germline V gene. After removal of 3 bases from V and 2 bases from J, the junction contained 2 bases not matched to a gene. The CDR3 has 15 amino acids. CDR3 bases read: TGTGCCAGCAGTGGGGGACTGGGGGGGACCTAT. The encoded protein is CASSGGLGGTY. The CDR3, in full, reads CASSGGLGGTYEQYF.

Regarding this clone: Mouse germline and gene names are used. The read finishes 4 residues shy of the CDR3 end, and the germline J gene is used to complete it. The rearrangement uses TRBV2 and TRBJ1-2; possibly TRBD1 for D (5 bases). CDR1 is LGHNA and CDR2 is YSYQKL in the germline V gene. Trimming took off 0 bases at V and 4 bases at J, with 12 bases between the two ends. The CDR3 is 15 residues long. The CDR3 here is CASSQDAREGSDYTF. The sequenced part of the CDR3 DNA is TGTGCCAGCAGCCAAGATGCCAGGGAGGGCTCC.

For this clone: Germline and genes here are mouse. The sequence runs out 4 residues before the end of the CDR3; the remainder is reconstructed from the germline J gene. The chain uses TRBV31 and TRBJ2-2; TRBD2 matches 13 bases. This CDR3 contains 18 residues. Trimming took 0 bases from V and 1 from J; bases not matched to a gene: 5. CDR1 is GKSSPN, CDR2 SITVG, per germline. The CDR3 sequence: CAWSLARDWGGNTGQLYF. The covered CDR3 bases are TGTGCCTGGAGTCTAGCCCGGGACTGGGGGGGAAACACCGGG.

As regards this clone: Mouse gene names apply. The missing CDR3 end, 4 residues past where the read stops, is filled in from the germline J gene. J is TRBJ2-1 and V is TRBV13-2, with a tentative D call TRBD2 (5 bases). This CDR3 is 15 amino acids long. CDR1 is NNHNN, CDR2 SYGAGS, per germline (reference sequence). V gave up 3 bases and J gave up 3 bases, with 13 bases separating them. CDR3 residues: CASGGSGLTYAEQFF. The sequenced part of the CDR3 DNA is TGTGCCAGCGGTGGTTCCGGACTTACCTATGCT.

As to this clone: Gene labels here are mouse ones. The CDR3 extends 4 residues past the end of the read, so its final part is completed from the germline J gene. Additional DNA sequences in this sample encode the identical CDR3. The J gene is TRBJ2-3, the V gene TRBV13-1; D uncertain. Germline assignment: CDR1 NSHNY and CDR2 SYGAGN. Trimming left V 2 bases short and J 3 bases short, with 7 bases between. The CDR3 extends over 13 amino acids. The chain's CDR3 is CASSEVGAETLYF. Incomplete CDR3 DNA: TGTGCCAGCAGTGAGGTTGGGGCAGAA.

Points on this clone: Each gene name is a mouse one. The CDR3: CASSQDWAGVGQLYF. Incomplete CDR3 DNA: TGTGCCAGCAGCCAAGATTGGGCTGGGGTCGGG. The chain links TRBV2 to TRBJ2-2; tentative D call: TRBD2 (6 bases). Coverage ceases 4 residues before the CDR3 finishes, and the germline J gene fills in the end. The CDR3 sequence is 15 residues long. Germline CDR1 is LGHNA and CDR2 is YSYQKL. Complete variable domain (other parts from reference TRBV2 and TRBJ2-2): DPKIIQKPKYLVAVTGSEKILICEQYLGHNAMYWYRQSAKKPLEFMFSYSYQKLMDNQTASSRFQPQSSKKNHLDLQITALKPDDSATYFCASSQDWAGVGQLYFGEGSKLTVL.

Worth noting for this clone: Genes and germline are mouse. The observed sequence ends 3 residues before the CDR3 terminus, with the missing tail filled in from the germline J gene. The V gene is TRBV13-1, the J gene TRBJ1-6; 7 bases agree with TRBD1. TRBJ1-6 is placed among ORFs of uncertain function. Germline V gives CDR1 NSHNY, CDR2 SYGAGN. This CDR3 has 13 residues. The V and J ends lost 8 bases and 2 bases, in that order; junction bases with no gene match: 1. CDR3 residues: CASQGAYNSPLYF. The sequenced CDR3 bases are TGTGCCAGTCAGGGGGCCTATAATTCGCCC.

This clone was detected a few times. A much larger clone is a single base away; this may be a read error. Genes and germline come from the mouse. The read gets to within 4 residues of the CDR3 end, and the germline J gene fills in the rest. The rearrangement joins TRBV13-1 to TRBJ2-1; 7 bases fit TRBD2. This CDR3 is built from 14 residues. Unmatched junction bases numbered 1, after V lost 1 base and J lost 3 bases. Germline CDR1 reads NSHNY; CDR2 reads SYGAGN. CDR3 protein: CASSDLGVYAEQFF. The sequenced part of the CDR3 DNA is TGTGCCAGCAGTGATCTGGGGGTCTATGCT.

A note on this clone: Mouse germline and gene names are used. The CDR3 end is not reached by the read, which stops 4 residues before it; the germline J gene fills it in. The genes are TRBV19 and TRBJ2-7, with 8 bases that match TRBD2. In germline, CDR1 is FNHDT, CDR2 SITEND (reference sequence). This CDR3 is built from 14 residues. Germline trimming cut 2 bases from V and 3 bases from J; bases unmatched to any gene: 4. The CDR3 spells CASSINGGVYEQYF. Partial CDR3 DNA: TGTGCCAGCAGTATCAATGGGGGGGTCTAT.

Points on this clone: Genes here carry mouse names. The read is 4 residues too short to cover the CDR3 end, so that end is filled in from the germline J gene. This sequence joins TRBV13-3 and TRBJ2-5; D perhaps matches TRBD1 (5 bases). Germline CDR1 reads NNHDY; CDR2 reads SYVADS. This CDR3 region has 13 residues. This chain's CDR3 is CASSDPGRDTQYF. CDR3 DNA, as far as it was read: TGTGCCAGCAGTGATCCAGGGAGAGAC.

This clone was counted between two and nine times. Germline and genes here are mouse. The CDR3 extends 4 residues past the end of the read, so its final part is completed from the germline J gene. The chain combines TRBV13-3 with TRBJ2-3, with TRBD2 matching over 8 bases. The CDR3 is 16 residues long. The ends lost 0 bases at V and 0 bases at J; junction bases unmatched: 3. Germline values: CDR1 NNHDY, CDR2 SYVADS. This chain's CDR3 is CASSDAGGTSAETLYF. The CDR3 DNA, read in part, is TGTGCCAGCAGTGATGCTGGGGGGACTAGTGCAGAA.